This T cell receptor beta chain was sequenced in a study of a mutant IDH1 vaccine in newly diagnosed glioma. Here immunoSEQ multiplex PCR was the method, and the copy in TCRdb shows in-frame clones only, minus some. The sample has about 58,000 clones, 80% to 90% seen once. With respect to this clone: Its matching antigen is unknown.

The time point here: week 35, safety follow-up. Every vaccine dose comprised 300 ug of mutant IDH1 20-mer peptide plus topical imiquimod. CDR1 and CDR2 (germline): SGHTA, FQGNSA. V was trimmed by 1 base and J by 2 bases, leaving 15 bases between them. The CDR3 loop spans 17 amino acids. This chain uses TRBV7-2 with TRBJ2-1; D might be TRBD2 (5 bases). The receptor's source is a man in his forties with glioma. The sample here was PBMCs, taken from a glioma patient whose treatment included an IDH1 peptide vaccine. CDR3 region: CASSLDPAGGTYNEQFF. CDR3 in DNA: TGTGCCAGCAGCTTAGATCCCGCGGGCGGAACCTACAATGAGCAGTTCTTC.